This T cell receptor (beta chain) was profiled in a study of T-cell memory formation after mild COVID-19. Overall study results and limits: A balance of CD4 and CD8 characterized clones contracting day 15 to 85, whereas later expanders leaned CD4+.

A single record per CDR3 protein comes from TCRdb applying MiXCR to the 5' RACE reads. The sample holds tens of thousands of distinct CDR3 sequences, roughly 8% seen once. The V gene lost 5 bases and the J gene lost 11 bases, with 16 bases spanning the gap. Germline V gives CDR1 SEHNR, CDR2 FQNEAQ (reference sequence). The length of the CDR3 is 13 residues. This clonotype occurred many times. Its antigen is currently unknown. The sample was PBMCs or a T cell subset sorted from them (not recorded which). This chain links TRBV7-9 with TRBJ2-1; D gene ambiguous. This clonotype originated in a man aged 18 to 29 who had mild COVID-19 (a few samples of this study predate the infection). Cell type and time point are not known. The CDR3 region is CASSRGRQPKQFF. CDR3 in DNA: TGTGCCAGCAGCCGAGGAAGACAACCCAAGCAGTTCTTC.